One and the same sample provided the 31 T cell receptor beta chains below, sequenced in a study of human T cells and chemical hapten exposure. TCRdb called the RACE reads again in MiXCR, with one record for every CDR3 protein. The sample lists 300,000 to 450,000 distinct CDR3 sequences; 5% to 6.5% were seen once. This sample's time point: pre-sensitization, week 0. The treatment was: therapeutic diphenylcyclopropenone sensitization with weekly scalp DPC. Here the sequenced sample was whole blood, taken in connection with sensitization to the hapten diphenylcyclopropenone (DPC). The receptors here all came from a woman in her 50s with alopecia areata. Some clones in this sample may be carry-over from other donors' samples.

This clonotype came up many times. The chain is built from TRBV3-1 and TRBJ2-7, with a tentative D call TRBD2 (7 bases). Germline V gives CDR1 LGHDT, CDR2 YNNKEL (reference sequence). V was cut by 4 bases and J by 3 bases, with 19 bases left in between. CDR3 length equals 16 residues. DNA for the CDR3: TGTGCCAGCAGCCCTCCGGGGGGCGGGAGTCGCTACGAGCAGTACTTC. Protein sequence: CASSPPGGGSRYEQYF.

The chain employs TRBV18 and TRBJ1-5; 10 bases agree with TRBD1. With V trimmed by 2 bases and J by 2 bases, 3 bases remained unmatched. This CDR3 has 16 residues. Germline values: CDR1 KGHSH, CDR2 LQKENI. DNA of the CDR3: TGTGCCAGCTCACCAACCGGGACAGGGGGCAATCAGCCCCAGCATTTT. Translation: CASSPTGTGGNQPQHF.

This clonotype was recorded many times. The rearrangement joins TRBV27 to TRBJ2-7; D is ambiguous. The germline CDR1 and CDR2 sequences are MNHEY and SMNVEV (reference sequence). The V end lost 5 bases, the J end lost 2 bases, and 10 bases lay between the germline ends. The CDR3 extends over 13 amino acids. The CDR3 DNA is TGTGCCAGCAGTCTTCGGTCTGCCTACGAGCAGTACTTC. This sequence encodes CASSLRSAYEQYF.

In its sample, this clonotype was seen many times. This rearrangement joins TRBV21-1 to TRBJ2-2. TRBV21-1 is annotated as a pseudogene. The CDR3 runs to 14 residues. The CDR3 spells CASSKDGNTGELFF. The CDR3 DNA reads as TGTGCCAGCAGCAAAGACGGAAACACCGGGGAGCTGTTTTTT.

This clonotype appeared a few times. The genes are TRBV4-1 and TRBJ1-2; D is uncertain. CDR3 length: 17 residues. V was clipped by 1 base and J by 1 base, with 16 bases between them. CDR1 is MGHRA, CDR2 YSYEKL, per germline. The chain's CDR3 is CASSQGLMGFRNYGYTF. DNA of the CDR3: TGCGCCAGCAGCCAAGGGTTAATGGGCTTCCGTAACTATGGCTACACCTTC.

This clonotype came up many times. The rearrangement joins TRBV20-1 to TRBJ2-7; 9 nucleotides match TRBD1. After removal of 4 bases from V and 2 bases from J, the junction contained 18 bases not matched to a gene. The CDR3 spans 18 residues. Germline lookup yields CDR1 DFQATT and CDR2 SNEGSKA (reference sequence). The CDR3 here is CSAMTSGTGHRDPYEQYF. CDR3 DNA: TGCAGTGCTATGACCTCCGGGACAGGGCACCGGGACCCCTACGAGCAGTACTTC.

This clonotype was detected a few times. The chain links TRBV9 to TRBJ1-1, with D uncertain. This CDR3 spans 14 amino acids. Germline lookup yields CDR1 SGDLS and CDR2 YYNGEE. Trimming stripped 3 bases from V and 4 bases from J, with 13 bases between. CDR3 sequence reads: CASSGPGDGTEAFF. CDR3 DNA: TGTGCCAGCAGCGGCCCGGGAGACGGCACTGAAGCTTTCTTT.

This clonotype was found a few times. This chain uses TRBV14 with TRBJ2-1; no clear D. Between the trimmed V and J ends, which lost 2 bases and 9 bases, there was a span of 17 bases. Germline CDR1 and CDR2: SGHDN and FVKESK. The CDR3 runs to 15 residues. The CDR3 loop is CASSQRLGLDREQFF. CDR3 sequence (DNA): TGTGCCAGCAGCCAACGGCTAGGGCTTGATCGTGAGCAGTTCTTC.

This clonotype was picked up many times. CDR3 region: CATYSPTGMNTEAFF. The CDR3 nucleotides read TGCGCCACCTATTCCCCGACAGGGATGAACACTGAAGCTTTCTTT. The V gene is TRBV10-2, the J gene TRBJ1-1; TRBD1 matches 7 bases. Looked up from germline, CDR1 is WSHSY and CDR2 is SAAADI. The junction had 11 bases not matched to a gene; V was cut back by 10 bases and J by 0 bases. CDR3 length equals 15 residues.

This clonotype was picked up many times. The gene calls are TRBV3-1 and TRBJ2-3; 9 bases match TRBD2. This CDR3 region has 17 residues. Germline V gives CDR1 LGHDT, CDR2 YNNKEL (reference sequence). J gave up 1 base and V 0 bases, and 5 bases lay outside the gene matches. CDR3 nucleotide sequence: TGTGCCAGCAGCCAAGATCCGGTAGCGGGGGGCACAGATACGCAGTATTTT. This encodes CASSQDPVAGGTDTQYF.

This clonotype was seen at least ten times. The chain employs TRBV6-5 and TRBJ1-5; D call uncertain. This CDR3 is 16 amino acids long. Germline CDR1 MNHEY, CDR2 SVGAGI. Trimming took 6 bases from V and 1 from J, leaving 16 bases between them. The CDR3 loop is CASRQSELNSNQPQHF. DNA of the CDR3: TGTGCCAGCAGACAATCGGAACTCAACAGCAATCAGCCCCAGCATTTT.

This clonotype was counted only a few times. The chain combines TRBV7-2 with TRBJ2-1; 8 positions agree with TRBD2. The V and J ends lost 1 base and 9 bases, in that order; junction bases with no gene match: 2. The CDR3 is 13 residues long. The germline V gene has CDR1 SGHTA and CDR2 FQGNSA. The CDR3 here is CASSLVSGVEQFF. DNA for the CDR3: TGTGCCAGCAGCTTAGTTAGCGGGGTTGAGCAGTTCTTC.

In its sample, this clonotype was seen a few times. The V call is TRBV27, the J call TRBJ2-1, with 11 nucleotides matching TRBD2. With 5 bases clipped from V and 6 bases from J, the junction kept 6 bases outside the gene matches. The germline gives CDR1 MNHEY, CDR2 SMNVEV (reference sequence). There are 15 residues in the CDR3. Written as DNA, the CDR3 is TGTGCCAGCAGTCATAGCGGGAGGGCCTTCAATGAGCAGTTCTTC. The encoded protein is CASSHSGRAFNEQFF.

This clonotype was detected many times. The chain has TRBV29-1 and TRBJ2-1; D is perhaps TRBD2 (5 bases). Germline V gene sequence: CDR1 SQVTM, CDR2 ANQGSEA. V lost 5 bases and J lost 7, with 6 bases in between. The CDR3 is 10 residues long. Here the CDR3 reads CSVPGNEQFF. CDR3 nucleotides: TGCAGCGTTCCGGGGAATGAGCAGTTCTTC.

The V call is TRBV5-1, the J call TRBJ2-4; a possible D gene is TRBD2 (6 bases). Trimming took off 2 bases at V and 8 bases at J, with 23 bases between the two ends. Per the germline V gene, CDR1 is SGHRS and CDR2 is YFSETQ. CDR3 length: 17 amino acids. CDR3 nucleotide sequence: TGCGCCAGCAGCTTTGGCGGGGCGGCCCCCGTAGGGGACATTCAGTACTTC. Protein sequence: CASSFGGAAPVGDIQYF.

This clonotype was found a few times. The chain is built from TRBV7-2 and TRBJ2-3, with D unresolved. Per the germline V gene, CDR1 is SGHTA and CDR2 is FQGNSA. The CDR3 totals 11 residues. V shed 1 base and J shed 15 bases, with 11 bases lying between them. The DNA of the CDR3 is TGTGCCAGCAGCTTAGGGGCCTATATATATTTT. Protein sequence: CASSLGAYIYF.

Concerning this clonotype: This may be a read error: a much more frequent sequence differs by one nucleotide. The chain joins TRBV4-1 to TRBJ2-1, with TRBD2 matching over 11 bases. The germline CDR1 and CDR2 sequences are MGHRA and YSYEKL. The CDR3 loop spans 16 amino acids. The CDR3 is CASSQEELAGGNEQSF. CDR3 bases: TGCGCCAGCAGCCAAGAGGAATTAGCGGGGGGGAATGAGCAGTCCTTC.

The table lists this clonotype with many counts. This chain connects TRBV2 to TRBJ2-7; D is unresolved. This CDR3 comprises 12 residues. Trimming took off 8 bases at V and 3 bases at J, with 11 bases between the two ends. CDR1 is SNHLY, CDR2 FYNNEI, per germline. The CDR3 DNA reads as TGTGCCAGCCTTGGCGGAAACTACGAGCAGTACTTC. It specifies CASLGGNYEQYF.

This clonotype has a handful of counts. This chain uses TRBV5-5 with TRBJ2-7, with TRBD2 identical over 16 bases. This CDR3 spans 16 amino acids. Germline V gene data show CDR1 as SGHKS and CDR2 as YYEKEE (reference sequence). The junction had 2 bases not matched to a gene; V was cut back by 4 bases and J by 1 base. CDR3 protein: CASSEGLAGGSYEQYF. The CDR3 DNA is TGTGCCAGCAGCGAGGGACTAGCGGGGGGGTCCTACGAGCAGTACTTC.

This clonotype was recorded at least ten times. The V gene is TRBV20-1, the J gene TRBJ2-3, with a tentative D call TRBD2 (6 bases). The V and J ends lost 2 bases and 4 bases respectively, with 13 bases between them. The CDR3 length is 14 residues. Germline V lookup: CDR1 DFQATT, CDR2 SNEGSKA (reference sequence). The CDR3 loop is CSARLGGGADTQYF. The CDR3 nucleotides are TGCAGTGCTAGACTAGGTGGAGGGGCAGATACGCAGTATTTT.

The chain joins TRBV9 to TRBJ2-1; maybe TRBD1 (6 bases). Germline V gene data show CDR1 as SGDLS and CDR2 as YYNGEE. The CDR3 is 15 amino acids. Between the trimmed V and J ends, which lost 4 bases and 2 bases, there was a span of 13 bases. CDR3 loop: CASSPKGETYNEQFF. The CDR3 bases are TGTGCCAGCAGCCCTAAGGGGGAGACCTACAATGAGCAGTTCTTC.

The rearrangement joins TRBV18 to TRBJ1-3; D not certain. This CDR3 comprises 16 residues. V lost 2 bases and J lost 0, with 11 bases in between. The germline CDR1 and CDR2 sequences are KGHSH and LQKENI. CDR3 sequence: CASSPNPPDSGNTIYF. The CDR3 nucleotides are TGTGCCAGCTCACCAAACCCTCCGGACTCTGGAAACACCATATATTTT.

For the CDR3, the DNA is TGTGCCATCAGCGGACAGGGTAACACTGAAGCTTTCTTT. Its translation is CAISGQGNTEAFF. This sequence joins TRBV10-3 and TRBJ1-1; 8 bases are shared with TRBD1. The junction had 2 bases not matched to a gene; V was cut back by 6 bases and J by 2 bases. This CDR3 comprises 13 residues. Germline lookup yields CDR1 ENHRY and CDR2 SYGVKD.

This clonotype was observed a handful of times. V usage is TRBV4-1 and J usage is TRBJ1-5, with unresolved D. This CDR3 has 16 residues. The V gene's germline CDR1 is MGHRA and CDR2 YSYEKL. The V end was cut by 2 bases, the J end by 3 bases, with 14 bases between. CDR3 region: CASSQILGLFNQPQHF. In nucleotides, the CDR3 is TGCGCCAGCAGCCAAATTCTTGGACTGTTCAATCAGCCCCAGCATTTT.

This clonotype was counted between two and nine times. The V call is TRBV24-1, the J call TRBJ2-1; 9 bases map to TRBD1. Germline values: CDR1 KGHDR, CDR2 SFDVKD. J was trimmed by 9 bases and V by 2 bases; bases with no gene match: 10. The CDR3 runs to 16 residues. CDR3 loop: CATSDSGQGLNGEQFF. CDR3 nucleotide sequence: TGTGCCACCAGTGATTCGGGACAGGGACTGAATGGTGAGCAGTTCTTC.

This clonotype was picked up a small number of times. DNA for the CDR3: TGTGCCATCAGTGAGTCCGCAGCTCAAGAGACCCAGTACTTC. Protein product: CAISESAAQETQYF. The V and J genes are TRBV10-3 and TRBJ2-5; D is unclear. The germline V gene has CDR1 ENHRY and CDR2 SYGVKD. The CDR3 consists of 14 residues. The germline V and J ends were trimmed by 0 bases and 2 bases, with 7 bases remaining between them.

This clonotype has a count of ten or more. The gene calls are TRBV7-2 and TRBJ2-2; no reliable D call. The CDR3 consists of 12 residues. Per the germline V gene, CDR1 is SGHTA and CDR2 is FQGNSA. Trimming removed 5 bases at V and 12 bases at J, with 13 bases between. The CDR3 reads CASSLSQAQLFF. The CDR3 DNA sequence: TGTGCCAGCAGCCTATCTCAAGCACAGCTGTTTTTT.

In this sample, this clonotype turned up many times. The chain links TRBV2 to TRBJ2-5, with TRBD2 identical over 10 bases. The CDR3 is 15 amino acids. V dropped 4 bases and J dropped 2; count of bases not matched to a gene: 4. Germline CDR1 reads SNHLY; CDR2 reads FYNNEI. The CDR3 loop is CASSGGLARQETQYF. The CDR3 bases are TGTGCCAGCAGTGGGGGACTAGCGAGACAAGAGACCCAGTACTTC.

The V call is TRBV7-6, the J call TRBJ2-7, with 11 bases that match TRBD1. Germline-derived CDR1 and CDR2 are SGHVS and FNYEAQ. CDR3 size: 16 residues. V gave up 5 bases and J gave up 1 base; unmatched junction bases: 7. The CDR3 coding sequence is TGTGCCAGCAGCCTGGCCGGGACAGGGGGATCCTACGAGCAGTACTTC. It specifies CASSLAGTGGSYEQYF.

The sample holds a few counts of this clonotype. The DNA for the CDR3 is TGTGCCAGCAGTTCGGGGGAGAATTCACCCCTCCACTTT. Protein: CASSSGENSPLHF. The chain joins TRBV25-1 to TRBJ1-6; perhaps TRBD1 as D (5 bases). The germline V and J ends were trimmed by 5 bases and 7 bases, with 9 bases remaining between them. Per germline, CDR1 MGHDK and CDR2 SYGVNS. CDR3 length equals 13 residues.

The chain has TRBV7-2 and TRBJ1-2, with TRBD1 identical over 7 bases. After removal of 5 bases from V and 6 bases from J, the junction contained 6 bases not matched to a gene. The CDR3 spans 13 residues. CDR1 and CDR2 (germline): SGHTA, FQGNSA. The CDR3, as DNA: TGTGCCAGCAGCCCCAGGACAGGCCATGGCTACACCTTC. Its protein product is CASSPRTGHGYTF.